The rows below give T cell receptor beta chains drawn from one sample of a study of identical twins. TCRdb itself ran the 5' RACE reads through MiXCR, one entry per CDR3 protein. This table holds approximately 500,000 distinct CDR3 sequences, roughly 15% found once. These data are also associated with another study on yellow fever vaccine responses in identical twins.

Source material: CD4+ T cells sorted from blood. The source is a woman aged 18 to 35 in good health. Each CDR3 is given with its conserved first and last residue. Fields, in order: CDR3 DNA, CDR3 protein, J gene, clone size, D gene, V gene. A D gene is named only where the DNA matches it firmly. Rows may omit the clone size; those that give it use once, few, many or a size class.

TGTGCCACCGGTGAGAGCTACAATGAGCAGTTCTTC,CATGESYNEQFF,TRBJ2-1,-,-,TRBV24-1
TGTGCCAGCAGCCAAGTAGGGAACATTCGGTACTTC,CASSQVGNIRYF,TRBJ2-4,once,-,TRBV3-1
TGTGCCAGCAATTCTAATCCAGATACGCAGTATTTT,CASNSNPDTQYF,TRBJ2-3,-,-,TRBV12-3/TRBV12-4
TGTGCCAGCAGACCCTGGGACTACAATGAGCAGTTCTTC,CASRPWDYNEQFF,TRBJ2-1,-,-,TRBV28
TGTGCCAGCAGTGAACGGGACCTTGCAACTAATGAAAAACTGTTTTTT,CASSERDLATNEKLFF,TRBJ1-4,-,-,TRBV6-1
TGCAGTGCTAGAGTTGGGACCCGAATGGACACCATATATTTT,CSARVGTRMDTIYF,TRBJ1-3,-,-,TRBV20-1
TGCGCCAGCAGCTCAGAGGGAGATTACAATGAGCAGTTCTTC,CASSSEGDYNEQFF,TRBJ2-1,many,-,TRBV5-1
TGCAGCGTTGAGACCGAGGGGCGGTGGGAGACCCAGTACTTC,CSVETEGRWETQYF,TRBJ2-5,-,-,TRBV29-1
TGTGCCAGCAGTGAACCTAGCGGGAGAAGCTACAATGAGCAGTTCTTC,CASSEPSGRSYNEQFF,TRBJ2-1,-,TRBD2,TRBV6-4
TGTGCCAGCAGCCTCAGGGGGATGAACACTGAAGCTTTCTTT,CASSLRGMNTEAFF,TRBJ1-1,many,TRBD1,TRBV3-1
TGCAGCGTGACGAACTCCGGTCGGCAGGGGCGTCGGTTTGAGACCCAGTACTTC,CSVTNSGRQGRRFETQYF,TRBJ2-5,-,-,TRBV29-1
TGCAGTGCACCTAACCGGGGACTAATCGATGAGCAGTTCTTC,CSAPNRGLIDEQFF,TRBJ2-1,-,TRBD2,TRBV20-1
TGTGCCAGCAGCCACCTCCGGGGACAGCAGCGCACTAGCACAGATACGCAGTATTTT,CASSHLRGQQRTSTDTQYF,TRBJ2-3,few,TRBD1,TRBV3-1
TGTGCCAGCATTAGCCACCAAGCGCATGGCTACACCTTC,CASISHQAHGYTF,TRBJ1-2,-,-,TRBV2
TGTGCCACCAGCAGAGATCATGGACTGCGGGCCTCCAAAAACATTCAGTACTTC,CATSRDHGLRASKNIQYF,TRBJ2-4,-,-,TRBV15
TGTGCTAGTGGTTTGAAATCGGACAGGGGGAGGTTCACTGAAGCTTTCTTT,CASGLKSDRGRFTEAFF,TRBJ1-1,few,TRBD1,TRBV12-5
TGTGCCACCAACAGACCCCCATCGGCTCCTGGAAACACCATATATTTT,CATNRPPSAPGNTIYF,TRBJ1-3,-,-,TRBV15
TGCAGTGCCCAAGGGCGTAACACCGGGGAGCTGTTTTTT,CSAQGRNTGELFF,TRBJ2-2,many,-,TRBV20-1
TGTGCCACCAATGAGGGGGCGTTTGAAGCTTTCTTT,CATNEGAFEAFF,TRBJ1-1,-,TRBD1,TRBV24-1
TGCGCCAGCAGCTGGGGGGACCAAGAGACCCAGTACTTC,CASSWGDQETQYF,TRBJ2-5,-,-,TRBV5-1
TGCGCCAGCAGCCGGCCGGGATCAATTTACAATGAGCAGTTCTTC,CASSRPGSIYNEQFF,TRBJ2-1,-,-,TRBV4-1
TGCAGCGTTACACAGGGGGGCACTGAAGCTTTCTTT,CSVTQGGTEAFF,TRBJ1-1,once,TRBD1,TRBV29-1